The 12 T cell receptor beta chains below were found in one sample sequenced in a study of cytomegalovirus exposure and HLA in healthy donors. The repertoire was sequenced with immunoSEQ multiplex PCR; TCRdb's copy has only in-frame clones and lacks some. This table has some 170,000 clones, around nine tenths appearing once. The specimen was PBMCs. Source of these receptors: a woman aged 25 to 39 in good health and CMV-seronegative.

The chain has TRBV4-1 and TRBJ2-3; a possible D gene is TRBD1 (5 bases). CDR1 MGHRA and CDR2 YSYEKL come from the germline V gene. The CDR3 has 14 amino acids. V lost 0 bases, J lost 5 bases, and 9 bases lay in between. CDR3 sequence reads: CASSQDVGEDTQYF. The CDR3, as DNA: TGCGCCAGCAGCCAAGATGTAGGGGAAGATACGCAGTATTTT.

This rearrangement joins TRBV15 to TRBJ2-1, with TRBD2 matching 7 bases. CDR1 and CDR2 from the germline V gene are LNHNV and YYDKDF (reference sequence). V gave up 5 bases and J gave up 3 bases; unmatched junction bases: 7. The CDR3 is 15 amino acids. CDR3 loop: CATSGGVRGYNEQFF. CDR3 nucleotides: TGTGCCACCAGCGGGGGGGTTAGGGGCTACAATGAGCAGTTCTTC.

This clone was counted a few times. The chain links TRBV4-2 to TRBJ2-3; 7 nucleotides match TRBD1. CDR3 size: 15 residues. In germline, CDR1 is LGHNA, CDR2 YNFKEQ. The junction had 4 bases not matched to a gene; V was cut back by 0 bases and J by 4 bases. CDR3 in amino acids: CASSQDRGQPDTQYF. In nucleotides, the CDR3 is TGTGCCAGCAGCCAAGATCGGGGACAGCCAGATACGCAGTATTTT.

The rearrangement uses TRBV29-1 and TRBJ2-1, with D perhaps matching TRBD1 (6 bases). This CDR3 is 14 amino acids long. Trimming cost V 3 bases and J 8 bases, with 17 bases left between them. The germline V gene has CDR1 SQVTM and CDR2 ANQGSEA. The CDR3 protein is CSVDETGGLDEQFF. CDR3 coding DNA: TGCAGCGTTGATGAGACAGGTGGCTTGGATGAGCAGTTCTTC.

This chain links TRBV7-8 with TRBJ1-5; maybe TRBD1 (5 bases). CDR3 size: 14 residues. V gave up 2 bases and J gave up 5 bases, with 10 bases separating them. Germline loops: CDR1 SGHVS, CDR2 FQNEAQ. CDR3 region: CASSLLGLYQPQHF. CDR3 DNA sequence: TGTGCCAGCAGCTTACTGGGGCTGTATCAGCCCCAGCATTTT.

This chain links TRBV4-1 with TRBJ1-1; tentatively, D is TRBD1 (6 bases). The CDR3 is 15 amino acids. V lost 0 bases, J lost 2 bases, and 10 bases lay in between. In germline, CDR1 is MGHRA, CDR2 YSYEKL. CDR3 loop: CASSQEGQINTEAFF. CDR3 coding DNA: TGCGCCAGCAGCCAAGAAGGACAGATTAACACTGAAGCTTTCTTT.

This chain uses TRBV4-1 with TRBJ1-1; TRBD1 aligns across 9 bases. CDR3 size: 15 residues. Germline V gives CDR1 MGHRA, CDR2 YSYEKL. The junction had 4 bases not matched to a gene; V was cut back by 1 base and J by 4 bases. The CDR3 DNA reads TGCGCCAGCAGCCAAGCGGGGACAGGGACCACTGAAGCTTTCTTT. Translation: CASSQAGTGTTEAFF.

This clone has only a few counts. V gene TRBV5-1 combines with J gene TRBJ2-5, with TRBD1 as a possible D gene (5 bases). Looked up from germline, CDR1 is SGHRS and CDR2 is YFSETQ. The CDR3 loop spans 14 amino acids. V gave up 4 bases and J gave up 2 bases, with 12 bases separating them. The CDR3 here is CASSPVTDQETQYF. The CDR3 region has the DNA TGCGCCAGCAGCCCTGTGACAGATCAAGAGACCCAGTACTTC.

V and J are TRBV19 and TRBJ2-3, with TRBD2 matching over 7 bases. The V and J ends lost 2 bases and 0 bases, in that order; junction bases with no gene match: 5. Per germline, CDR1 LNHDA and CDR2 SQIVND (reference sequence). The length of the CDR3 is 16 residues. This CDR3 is CASSIRSGGSTDTQYF. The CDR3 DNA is TGTGCCAGTAGTATAAGGTCGGGGGGAAGCACAGATACGCAGTATTTT. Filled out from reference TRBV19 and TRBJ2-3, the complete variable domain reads DGGITQSPKYLFRKEGQNVTLSCEQNLNHDAMYWYRQDPGQGLRLIYYSQIVNDFQKGDIAEGYSVSREKKESFPLTVTSAQKNPTAFYLCASSIRSGGSTDTQYFGPGTRLTVL.

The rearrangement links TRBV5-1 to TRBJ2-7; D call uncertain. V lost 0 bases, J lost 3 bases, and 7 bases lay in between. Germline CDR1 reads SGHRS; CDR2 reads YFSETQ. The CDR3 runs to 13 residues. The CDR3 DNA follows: TGCGCCAGCAGCTTGGATTCAGGCTACGAGCAGTACTTC. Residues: CASSLDSGYEQYF.

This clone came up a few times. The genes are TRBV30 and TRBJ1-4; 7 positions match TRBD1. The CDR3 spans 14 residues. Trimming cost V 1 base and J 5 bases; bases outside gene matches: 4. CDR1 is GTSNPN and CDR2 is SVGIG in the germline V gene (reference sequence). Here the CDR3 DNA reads TGTGCCTGGAGTGGGGACAGAGCAAATGAAAAACTGTTTTTT. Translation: CAWSGDRANEKLFF.

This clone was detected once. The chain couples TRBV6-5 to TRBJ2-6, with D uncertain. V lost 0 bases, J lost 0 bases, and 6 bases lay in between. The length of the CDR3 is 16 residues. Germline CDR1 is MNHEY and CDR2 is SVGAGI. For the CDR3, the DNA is TGTGCCAGCAGTTACTCATGGAGCTCTGGGGCCAACGTCCTGACTTTC. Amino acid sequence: CASSYSWSSGANVLTF.